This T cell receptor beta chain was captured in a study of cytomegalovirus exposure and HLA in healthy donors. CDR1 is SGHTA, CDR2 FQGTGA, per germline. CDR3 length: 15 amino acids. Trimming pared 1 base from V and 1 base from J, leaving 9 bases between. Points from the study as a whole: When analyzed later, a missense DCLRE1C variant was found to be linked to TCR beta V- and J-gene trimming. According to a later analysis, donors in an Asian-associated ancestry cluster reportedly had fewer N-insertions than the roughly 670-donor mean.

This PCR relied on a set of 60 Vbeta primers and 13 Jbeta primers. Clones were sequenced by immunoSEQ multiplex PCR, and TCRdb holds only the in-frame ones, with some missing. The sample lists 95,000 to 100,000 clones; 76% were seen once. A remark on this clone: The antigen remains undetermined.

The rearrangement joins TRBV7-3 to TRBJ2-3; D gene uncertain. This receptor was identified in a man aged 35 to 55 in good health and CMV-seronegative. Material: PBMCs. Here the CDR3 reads CASSLSGYGTDTQYF. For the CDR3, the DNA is TGTGCCAGCAGCTTAAGCGGTTACGGCACAGATACGCAGTATTTT.